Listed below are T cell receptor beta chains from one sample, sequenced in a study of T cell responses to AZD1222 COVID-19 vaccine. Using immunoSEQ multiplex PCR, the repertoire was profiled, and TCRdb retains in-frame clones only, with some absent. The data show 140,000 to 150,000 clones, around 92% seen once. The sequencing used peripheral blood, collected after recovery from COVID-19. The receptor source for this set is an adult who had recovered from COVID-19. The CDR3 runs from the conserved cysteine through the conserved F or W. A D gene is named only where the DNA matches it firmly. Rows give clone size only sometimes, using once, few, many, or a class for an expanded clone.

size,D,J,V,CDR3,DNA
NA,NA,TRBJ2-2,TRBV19,CASTPRAGTGELFF,TGTGCCAGTACCCCCCGTGCGGGGACCGGGGAGCTGTTTTTT
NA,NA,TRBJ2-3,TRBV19,CASSRMDQDTQYF,TGTGCCAGTAGTAGGATGGACCAAGATACGCAGTATTTT
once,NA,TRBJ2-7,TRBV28,CASSAPQGFTYEQYF,TGTGCCAGCAGTGCCCCCCAGGGGTTCACCTACGAGCAGTACTTC
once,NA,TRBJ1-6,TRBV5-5,CASSLAEGPVSPLHF,TGTGCCAGCAGCTTGGCCGAGGGGCCCGTTTCACCCCTCCACTTT
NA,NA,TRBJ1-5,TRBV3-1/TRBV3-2,CASSQDPGVSNQPQHF,TGTGCCAGCAGCCAAGATCCAGGGGTTAGCAATCAGCCCCAGCATTTT
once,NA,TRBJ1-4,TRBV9,CASSVGGLMAEKLFF,TGTGCCAGCAGCGTAGGTGGCCTGATGGCTGAAAAACTGTTTTTT
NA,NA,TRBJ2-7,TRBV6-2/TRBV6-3,CASSYQQGPYEQYF,TGTGCCAGCAGTTACCAGCAGGGTCCCTACGAGCAGTACTTC
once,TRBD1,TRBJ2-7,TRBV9,CASSVGQGASYEQYF,TGTGCCAGCAGCGTAGGACAGGGGGCTTCCTACGAGCAGTACTTC
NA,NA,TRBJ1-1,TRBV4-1,CASSKDPEGYESMNTEAFF,TGCGCCAGCAGCAAGGACCCAGAGGGATATGAGTCTATGAACACTGAAGCTTTCTTT
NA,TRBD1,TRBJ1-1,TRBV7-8,CASSSKTGAEAFF,TGTGCCAGCAGCTCTAAGACAGGGGCTGAAGCTTTCTTT
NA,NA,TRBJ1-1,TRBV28,CASTISLARGGGTEAFF,TGTGCCAGCACCATATCCCTCGCCCGGGGTGGTGGCACTGAAGCTTTCTTT
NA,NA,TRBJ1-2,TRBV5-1,CASSLQRGENGYTF,TGCGCCAGCAGCTTGCAGCGGGGGGAGAATGGCTACACCTTC
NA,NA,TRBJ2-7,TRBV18,CASSPQGGSYEQYF,TGTGCCAGCTCACCACAAGGGGGCTCCTACGAGCAGTACTTC
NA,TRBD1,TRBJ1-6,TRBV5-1,CASSWTGPGDSPLHF,TGCGCCAGCAGCTGGACAGGGCCCGGGGATTCACCCCTCCACTTT
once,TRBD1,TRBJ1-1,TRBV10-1,CASSESSRTGEGTEAFF,TGCGCCAGCAGTGAGTCGTCGCGGACAGGGGAGGGTACTGAAGCTTTCTTT
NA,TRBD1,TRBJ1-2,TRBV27,CASRSGQGDRWGYGYTF,TGTGCCAGCAGGTCGGGACAGGGGGACCGGTGGGGCTATGGCTACACCTTC
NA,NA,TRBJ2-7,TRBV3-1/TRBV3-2,CASSQGAGQYEQYF,TGTGCCAGCAGCCAAGGTGCAGGGCAATACGAGCAGTACTTC
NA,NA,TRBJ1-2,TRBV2,CASSARGGTDGYTF,TGTGCCAGCAGTGCAAGAGGGGGGACGGATGGCTACACCTTC
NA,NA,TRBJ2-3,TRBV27,CASSSGPERYTQYF,TGTGCCAGCAGTTCGGGACCGGAGAGATATACGCAGTATTTT
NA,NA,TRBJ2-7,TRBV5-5,CASSFFTPSYEQYF,TGTGCCAGCAGCTTTTTTACACCATCCTACGAGCAGTACTTC
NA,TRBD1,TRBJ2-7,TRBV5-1,CASSFRQGGYEQYF,TGCGCCAGCAGCTTCCGACAGGGTGGATACGAGCAGTACTTC
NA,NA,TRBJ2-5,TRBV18,CASSPTVPRSETQYF,TGTGCCAGCTCACCGACTGTCCCGAGATCGGAGACCCAGTACTTC
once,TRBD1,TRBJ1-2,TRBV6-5,CASSYYTGDYGYTF,TGTGCCAGCAGTTACTATACAGGGGACTATGGCTACACCTTC
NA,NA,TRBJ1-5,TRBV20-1,CSASFREGQPQHF,TGCAGTGCTAGTTTCAGGGAGGGACAGCCCCAGCATTTT
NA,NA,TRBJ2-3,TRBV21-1,CASSNPSRWVSFTGGAIGTDTQYF,TGTGCCAGCAGCAACCCCTCGAGGTGGGTTTCCTTTACGGGAGGGGCGATCGGCACAGATACGCAGTATTTT
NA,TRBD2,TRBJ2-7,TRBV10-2,CASSGGTLTSDEQYF,TGCGCCAGCAGTGGGGGGACTTTGACTAGCGACGAGCAGTACTTC
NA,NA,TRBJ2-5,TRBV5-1,CASSAGPEETQYF,TGCGCCAGCAGCGCCGGGCCGGAAGAGACCCAGTACTTC
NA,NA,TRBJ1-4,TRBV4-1,CASSQRFRELRDTNEKLFF,TGCGCCAGCAGCCAACGTTTCAGGGAACTGCGGGACACTAATGAAAAACTGTTTTTT
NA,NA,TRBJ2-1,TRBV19,CASSIDPQANNEQFF,TGTGCCAGTAGTATAGATCCACAGGCTAACAATGAGCAGTTCTTC
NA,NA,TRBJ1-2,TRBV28,CASSFPSLGSLYGYTF,TGTGCCAGCAGTTTCCCCAGCCTGGGGTCATTGTATGGCTACACCTTC
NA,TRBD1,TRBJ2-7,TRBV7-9,CASSSRTGESSYEQYF,TGTGCCAGCAGCTCTAGGACAGGGGAAAGCTCCTACGAGCAGTACTTC
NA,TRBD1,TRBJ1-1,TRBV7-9,CASSSRTGSWAEAFF,TGTGCCAGCAGCTCTAGGACAGGCTCGTGGGCTGAAGCTTTCTTT
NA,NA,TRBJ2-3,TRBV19,CASSPRVLTDTQYF,TGTGCCAGTAGTCCACGGGTTCTCACAGATACGCAGTATTTT
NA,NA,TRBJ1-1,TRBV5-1,CASSLSTGGNTEAFF,TGCGCCAGCAGCTTGAGCACAGGAGGGAACACTGAAGCTTTCTTT
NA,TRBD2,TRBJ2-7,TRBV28,CASSFSQAGVEEQYF,TGTGCCAGCAGTTTTTCGCAGGCGGGGGTCGAGGAGCAGTACTTC
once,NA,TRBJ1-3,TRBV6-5,CASSYPAAGPGNTIYF,TGTGCCAGCAGTTACCCTGCGGCAGGCCCTGGAAACACCATATATTTT
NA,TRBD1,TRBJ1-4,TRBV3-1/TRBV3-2,CASSPTGVHEKLFF,TGTGCCAGCAGCCCTACAGGGGTTCATGAAAAACTGTTTTTT
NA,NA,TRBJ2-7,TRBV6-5,CASSYFPESSYEQYF,TGTGCCAGCAGTTACTTTCCAGAAAGCTCCTACGAGCAGTACTTC
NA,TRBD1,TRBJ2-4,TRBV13,CASSLGGTGGLAKNIQYF,TGTGCCAGCAGCTTAGGAGGGACAGGGGGTTTAGCCAAAAACATTCAGTACTTC
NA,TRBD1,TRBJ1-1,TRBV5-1,CASTIGQENTEAFF,TGCGCCAGCACCATCGGACAGGAGAACACTGAAGCTTTCTTT
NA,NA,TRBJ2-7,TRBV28,CASSPGQGGTYEQYF,TGTGCCAGCAGTCCCGGCCAGGGGGGGACCTACGAGCAGTACTTC
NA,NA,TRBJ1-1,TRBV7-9,CASSSQGDVWVSTEAFF,TGTGCCAGCAGCTCCCAGGGTGACGTATGGGTGAGCACTGAAGCTTTCTTT
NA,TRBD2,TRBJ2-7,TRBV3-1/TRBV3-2,CASSQEGGTNPYEQYF,TGTGCCAGCAGCCAAGAAGGAGGGACTAACCCCTACGAGCAGTACTTC
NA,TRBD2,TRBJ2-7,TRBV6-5,CASSYSRGAYEQYF,TGTGCCAGCAGTTACTCCCGGGGGGCCTACGAGCAGTACTTC
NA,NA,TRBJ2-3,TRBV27,CASSLLGSGDTQYF,TGTGCCAGCAGTTTACTCGGGAGTGGGGATACGCAGTATTTT
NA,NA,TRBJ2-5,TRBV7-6,CASSPGLQETQYF,TGTGCCAGCAGCCCCGGACTGCAAGAGACCCAGTACTTC
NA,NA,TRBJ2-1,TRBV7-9,CASSFGGASSSYNEQFF,TGTGCCAGCAGCTTTGGGGGCGCATCGAGCTCCTACAATGAGCAGTTCTTC
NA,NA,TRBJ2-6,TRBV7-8,CASSLAGRYLSGANVLTF,TGTGCCAGCAGCTTAGCGGGCAGGTACCTCTCTGGGGCCAACGTCCTGACTTTC